Listed here are 2 T cell receptor beta chains from one sample, sequenced in a study of cytomegalovirus exposure and HLA in healthy donors. The PCR was carried out with 60 Vbeta primers and 13 Jbeta primers. Clones were sequenced by immunoSEQ multiplex PCR, and TCRdb holds only the in-frame ones, with some missing. The sample holds hundreds of thousands of clones, approximately 82% seen once. Sequenced input: PBMCs. The receptor set was obtained from a woman aged 40 to 55 in good health and CMV-seronegative.

The chain recombines TRBV18 with TRBJ1-4; D is possibly TRBD1 (6 bases). Looked up from germline, CDR1 is KGHSH and CDR2 is LQKENI. This CDR3 is 16 amino acids long. Trimming removed 3 bases at V and 7 bases at J, with 18 bases between. The CDR3 here is CASSPLRQVRGEKLFF. DNA of the CDR3: TGTGCCAGCTCACCGCTGAGACAGGTGAGAGGTGAAAAACTGTTTTTT.

On this clone itself: This specimen includes other DNA sequences encoding the same CDR3. The chain recombines TRBV30 with TRBJ1-5, with TRBD1 matching over 9 bases. Looked up from germline, CDR1 is GTSNPN and CDR2 is SVGIG (reference sequence). V lost 1 base, J lost 4 bases, and 2 bases stayed unmatched. The CDR3 covers 14 residues. The CDR3 DNA sequence: TGTGCCTGGAGTGAGGGACAGGGAAATCAGCCCCAGCATTTT. Protein: CAWSEGQGNQPQHF. The entire variable domain, with the rest obtained from reference TRBV30 and TRBJ1-5, is as follows: SQTIHQWPATLVQPVGSPLSLECTVEGTSNPNLYWYRQAAGRGLQLLFYSVGIGQISSEVPQNLSASRPQDRQFILSSKKLLLSDSGFYLCAWSEGQGNQPQHFGDGTRLSIL.